This T cell receptor beta chain originates from a study of T cell changes during pregnancy in multiple sclerosis. Germline CDR1 reads SQVTM; CDR2 reads ANQGSEA. This CDR3 comprises 13 residues. Trimming at V came to 7 bases and at J to 4 bases, leaving 7 bases not matched to a gene. Assay: immunoSEQ multiplex PCR; the TCRdb copy retains only in-frame clones and omits some. Here the sample spans roughly 40,000 clones, about 94% being singletons. The specimen was CD4+ T cells from peripheral blood mononuclear cells, collected after pregnancy. The TCR originated in a female donor with multiple sclerosis, enrolled in a pregnancy study. The chain links TRBV29-1 to TRBJ2-3; 8 positions match TRBD1. CDR3 protein: CSARTQGADTQYF. CDR3 sequence (DNA): TGCAGCGCCCGCACACAGGGGGCAGATACGCAGTATTTT.